This passage covers 5 T cell receptor beta chains from one sample sequenced in a study of blood T cell repertoires in COVID-19. TCRdb's copy holds only in-frame clones and misses some; the assay was immunoSEQ multiplex PCR. The sample includes tens of thousands of clones, about 85% of them seen just once. Sequenced sample: peripheral blood. These receptors were taken from a human donor in a cohort sampled during active COVID-19.

This clone was found a few times. The chain has TRBV3-1 (or the pseudogene TRBV3-2) and TRBJ2-3; tentative D call: TRBD2 (6 bases). V was shortened by 1 base and J by 1 base, with 12 bases between the two germline ends. Germline CDR1 reads LGHDT; CDR2 reads YNNKEL (reference sequence). This CDR3 is 16 amino acids long. CDR3 bases: TGTGCCAGCAGCCAAGTACCTAGCGCCCGCACAGATACGCAGTATTTT. This encodes CASSQVPSARTDTQYF.

The chain links TRBV30 to TRBJ1-1; no definite D call. V was trimmed by 1 base and J by 5 bases, leaving 17 bases between them. The CDR3 consists of 15 residues. Germline V gene sequence: CDR1 GTSNPN, CDR2 SVGIG (reference sequence). CDR3 residues: CAWSETGKWRTEAFF. The CDR3 DNA reads TGTGCCTGGAGTGAGACCGGCAAGTGGAGGACTGAAGCTTTCTTT.

V gene TRBV27 combines with J gene TRBJ1-1; 12 bases are shared with TRBD1. This CDR3 spans 17 amino acids. Germline CDR1 reads MNHEY; CDR2 reads SMNVEV (reference sequence). The V segment lost 6 bases and the J segment 3 bases; nucleotides outside the gene matches: 11. CDR3 bases: TGTGCCAGCAGACCGGGACAGGGGGCGTTCTGGGACACTGAAGCTTTCTTT. It codes for CASRPGQGAFWDTEAFF.

The chain links TRBV3-1 (or the pseudogene TRBV3-2) to TRBJ2-2, with a possible D match to TRBD1 (8 bases). V was trimmed by 6 bases and J by 0 bases, leaving 17 bases between them. This CDR3 is built from 17 residues. Germline V gene lookup returns CDR1 LGHDT and CDR2 YNNKEL (reference sequence). CDR3: CASRGGTGKSNTGELFF. The CDR3 coding sequence is TGTGCCAGCAGGGGGGGGACAGGAAAATCGAACACCGGGGAGCTGTTTTTT.

This clone was counted only a few times. The chain links TRBV7-9 to TRBJ1-1; D gene unclear. CDR3 length: 12 residues. Germline V gives CDR1 SEHNR, CDR2 FQNEAQ (reference sequence). The V and J ends lost 10 bases and 1 base respectively, with 10 bases between them. CDR3: CATRTRNTEAFF. The CDR3 DNA is TGTGCCACCCGGACTAGGAACACTGAAGCTTTCTTT.